This is a list of T cell receptor beta chains from one sample in a study of blood T cell repertoires in COVID-19. TCRdb keeps only in-frame clones here, not all; method: immunoSEQ multiplex PCR. The sample lists a few hundred thousand clones, about 90% occurring once. Source material: peripheral blood. The receptors shown here come from a man in his late teens or twenties who had recovered from COVID-19. CDR3s include the opening cysteine and the closing phenylalanine or tryptophan. D genes are given only for firm matches. Some rows have no size entry. The others give once, few or many, or a class for an expanded clone.

j_call: TRBJ2-1
clone_size: -
d_call: -
v_call: TRBV7-8
cdr3_aa: CASSPGGPLSYNEQFF
cdr3_nt: TGTGCCAGCAGCCCCGGGGGGCCCCTCTCCTACAATGAGCAGTTCTTC

j_call: TRBJ2-7
clone_size: -
d_call: TRBD1
v_call: TRBV7-6
cdr3_aa: CASSPWGTAVSYEQYF
cdr3_nt: TGTGCCAGCAGCCCATGGGGGACAGCGGTATCCTACGAGCAGTACTTC

j_call: TRBJ2-7
clone_size: -
d_call: -
v_call: TRBV11-2
cdr3_aa: CASSPGGQRTYEQYF
cdr3_nt: TGTGCCAGCAGCCCCGGGGGACAGAGGACCTACGAGCAGTACTTC

j_call: TRBJ2-7
clone_size: -
d_call: -
v_call: TRBV4-1
cdr3_aa: CASSQYRDSYEQYF
cdr3_nt: TGCGCCAGCAGCCAATACAGGGACTCCTACGAGCAGTACTTC

j_call: TRBJ1-1
clone_size: -
d_call: TRBD1
v_call: TRBV19
cdr3_aa: CASSRDRVNTEAFF
cdr3_nt: TGTGCCAGTAGTAGGGACAGAGTGAACACTGAAGCTTTCTTT

j_call: TRBJ1-1
clone_size: -
d_call: -
v_call: TRBV19
cdr3_aa: CASRTQGRWTEAFF
cdr3_nt: TGTGCCAGTCGGACACAGGGTAGATGGACTGAAGCTTTCTTT

j_call: TRBJ2-1
clone_size: -
d_call: TRBD2
v_call: TRBV20-1
cdr3_aa: CSASGLAGVNEQFF
cdr3_nt: TGCAGTGCCAGTGGACTAGCGGGAGTTAATGAGCAGTTCTTC

j_call: TRBJ2-7
clone_size: -
d_call: TRBD1
v_call: TRBV5-5
cdr3_aa: CASSFRDRGTYEQYF
cdr3_nt: TGTGCCAGCAGCTTCCGGGACAGGGGAACCTACGAGCAGTACTTC

j_call: TRBJ1-1
clone_size: -
d_call: TRBD1
v_call: TRBV11-3
cdr3_aa: CASSSWDSTEAFF
cdr3_nt: TGTGCCAGCAGCTCATGGGACAGCACTGAAGCTTTCTTT

j_call: TRBJ1-2
clone_size: -
d_call: -
v_call: TRBV4-3
cdr3_aa: CASSHLSPGPNYGYTF
cdr3_nt: TGCGCCAGCAGCCACCTCTCCCCGGGTCCTAACTATGGCTACACCTTC

j_call: TRBJ1-1
clone_size: -
d_call: -
v_call: TRBV5-8
cdr3_aa: CASSKAERTEAFF
cdr3_nt: TGTGCCAGCAGCAAAGCGGAGAGGACTGAAGCTTTCTTT

j_call: TRBJ2-5
clone_size: -
d_call: TRBD2
v_call: TRBV4-3
cdr3_aa: CASSQERGLGQETQYF
cdr3_nt: TGCGCCAGCAGCCAAGAGAGGGGACTAGGACAAGAGACCCAGTACTTC

j_call: TRBJ1-3
clone_size: -
d_call: TRBD1
v_call: TRBV7-9
cdr3_aa: CASSLDRAGNTIYF
cdr3_nt: TGTGCCAGCAGTTTGGACAGGGCTGGAAACACCATATATTTT

j_call: TRBJ1-4
clone_size: -
d_call: TRBD1
v_call: TRBV5-1
cdr3_aa: CASSPTGGSYEKLFF
cdr3_nt: TGCGCCAGCAGCCCAACAGGGGGCTCTTATGAAAAACTGTTTTTT

j_call: TRBJ1-4
clone_size: -
d_call: -
v_call: TRBV5-4
cdr3_aa: CASSLDGDFNEKLFF
cdr3_nt: TGTGCCAGCAGCTTGGACGGAGACTTTAATGAAAAACTGTTTTTT

j_call: TRBJ1-4
clone_size: once
d_call: TRBD1
v_call: TRBV7-9
cdr3_aa: CASSPTGSGEKLFF
cdr3_nt: TGTGCCAGCAGCCCGACAGGGTCTGGTGAAAAACTGTTTTTT